These 23 T cell receptor beta chains were all obtained from the same sample, sequenced in a study of T cell repertoires in cytomegalovirus infection. One entry per CDR3 protein, called by TCRdb with MiXCR from the reads. The sample lists about half a million distinct CDR3 sequences, roughly a third occurring once. For these receptors, no antigen is known. This material consisted of cultured PBMCs, taken from culture after CMV antigen stimulation. The receptors were gathered from a human donor in good health (CMV status not recorded). Some clones in this sample may be carry-over from other donors' samples.

This clonotype was found a few times. The chain is built from TRBV5-4 and TRBJ1-2; 7 bases align to TRBD1. CDR3 length equals 12 residues. The germline CDR1 and CDR2 sequences are SGHNT and YYREEE (reference sequence). The trim removed 4 bases at V and 8 bases at J, leaving 5 bases unmatched. The CDR3 protein is CASSNDREGYTF. CDR3 sequence (DNA): TGTGCCAGCAGCAATGACAGGGAGGGCTACACCTTC.

J is TRBJ1-1 and V is TRBV9, with D tentatively TRBD1 (6 bases). The CDR3 extends over 15 amino acids. From germline, CDR1 is SGDLS and CDR2 YYNGEE. V was clipped by 3 bases and J by 1 base, with 13 bases between them. The CDR3 sequence is CASSAKQGTNTEAFF. The DNA of the CDR3 is TGTGCCAGCAGCGCTAAACAGGGAACGAACACTGAAGCTTTCTTT.

This clonotype was seen more than once but under ten times. The chain links TRBV7-8 to TRBJ2-2; perhaps TRBD2 as D (6 bases). Germline assignment: CDR1 SGHVS and CDR2 FQNEAQ. The V and J ends lost 5 bases and 7 bases respectively, with 14 bases between them. This CDR3 contains 14 residues. As DNA, the CDR3 is TGTGCCAGCAGCCGGAGGAGGGTTAGCGGGGAGCTGTTTTTT. Its protein is CASSRRRVSGELFF.

This rearrangement joins TRBV11-2 to TRBJ2-1; 9 bases fit TRBD2. V was pared by 8 bases and J by 4 bases, with 9 bases of the junction left unmatched. The CDR3 runs 15 residues. The germline CDR1 and CDR2 sequences are SGHAT and FQNNGV. This CDR3 reads CASCLTSGLYNEQFF. Here the CDR3 DNA reads TGTGCCAGCTGTCTGACTAGCGGCTTATACAATGAGCAGTTCTTC.

This clonotype has more than one count but fewer than ten. The chain has TRBV7-2 and TRBJ2-6, with 8 bases that match TRBD1. The length of the CDR3 is 21 residues. Per the germline V gene, CDR1 is SGHTA and CDR2 is FQGNSA. V lost 3 bases, J lost 0 bases, and 16 bases stayed unmatched. CDR3 protein: CASSLVPLTGVLTSGANVLTF. Written as DNA, the CDR3 is TGTGCCAGCAGCTTGGTCCCGCTGACAGGGGTCCTAACCTCTGGGGCCAACGTCCTGACTTTC.

This clonotype was seen a few times. The chain couples TRBV28 to TRBJ1-2, with 7 bases matching TRBD1. The V gene end was trimmed by 5 bases and the J gene end by 4 bases; junction bases not matched to a gene: 7. This CDR3 has 14 residues. Germline CDR1 and CDR2: MDHEN and SYDVKM. The CDR3 loop reads CASSPGQQLYGYTF. In DNA, the CDR3 is TGTGCCAGCAGTCCGGGACAGCAACTCTATGGCTACACCTTC.

This clonotype was counted a single time. The rearrangement joins TRBV10-3 to TRBJ1-1, with no clear D. The CDR3 consists of 12 residues. The V end lost 5 bases, the J end lost 6 bases, and 10 bases lay between the germline ends. Germline V CDR1 and CDR2: ENHRY, SYGVKD. In DNA form, the CDR3 reads TGTGCCATCAGTTATGCCGGCGCTGAAGCTTTCTTT. Translated: CAISYAGAEAFF.

The chain links TRBV7-2 to TRBJ2-3; the D gene could be TRBD1 or TRBD2 (5 bases each). The CDR3 sequence is 14 residues long. Germline-derived CDR1 and CDR2 are SGHTA and FQGNSA. Between the trimmed V and J ends, which lost 4 bases and 4 bases, there was a span of 12 bases. CDR3 amino acids: CASSSRDPPDTQYF. CDR3 DNA sequence: TGTGCCAGCAGCTCCCGGGACCCCCCAGATACGCAGTATTTT.

The chain's CDR3 is CASSGLGGNEKLFF. The CDR3 region has the DNA TGTGCCAGCAGTGGTTTGGGGGGTAATGAAAAACTGTTTTTT. This chain links TRBV7-2 with TRBJ1-4, with D perhaps TRBD1 (5 bases). Germline CDR1 is SGHTA and CDR2 is FQGNSA. Trimming removed 6 bases at V and 4 bases at J, with 12 bases between. The CDR3 is made up of 14 amino acids.

The rearrangement joins TRBV13 to TRBJ2-7; D is perhaps TRBD1 (6 bases). This CDR3 contains 15 residues. Germline CDR1 and CDR2: PRHDT and FYEKMQ (reference sequence). The V end lost 4 bases, the J end lost 0 bases, and 13 bases lay between the germline ends. The CDR3 region has the DNA TGTGCCAGCAGCTCCCGACAGGCGAACTCCTACGAGCAGTACTTC. This translates into CASSSRQANSYEQYF.

A note on this clonotype: A junction end diverges from the germline sequence, so it may reflect a read error. This chain joins TRBV5-3 and TRBJ1-2; TRBD1 matches 7 bases. TRBV5-3 has ORF status, its function being uncertain. The CDR3 is 15 amino acids. CDR3 coding DNA: TGTGCCAGCAGCTTGGTTGGGAGGACAGGAGATGGCTACACCTTC. This encodes CASSLVGRTGDGYTF.

The chain is built from TRBV19 and TRBJ1-2; unclear D gene. Deletions cut 5 bases from V and 4 bases from J, with 14 bases between. CDR3 length: 14 amino acids. In germline, CDR1 is LNHDA, CDR2 SQIVND (reference sequence). The CDR3 sequence: CASSRQTLAYGYTF. The DNA for the CDR3 is TGTGCCAGTAGTCGGCAAACTCTAGCCTATGGCTACACCTTC.

This clonotype came up once. The chain combines TRBV23-1 with TRBJ2-6; 7 bases line up with TRBD1. TRBV23-1 counts as an open reading frame of uncertain function. This CDR3 contains 17 residues. After removal of 3 bases from V and 2 bases from J, the junction contained 7 bases not matched to a gene. The CDR3 is CASSHVTGEPGANVLTF. CDR3 in DNA: TGCGCCAGCAGTCATGTTACAGGGGAGCCTGGGGCCAACGTCCTGACTTTC.

This chain uses TRBV20-1 with TRBJ2-1; 10 bases fit TRBD2. V was clipped by 3 bases and J by 4 bases; unmatched bases: 12. The length of the CDR3 is 17 residues. Germline-derived CDR1 and CDR2 are DFQATT and SNEGSKA (reference sequence). CDR3 sequence (DNA): TGCAGTGCTAGTCCCGCCCAACTAGCGGGGCTGTACAATGAGCAGTTCTTC. It specifies CSASPAQLAGLYNEQFF.

The chain uses TRBV13 and TRBJ2-2; weak D call: TRBD1 (5 bases). The CDR3 consists of 16 residues. The ends were cut back, 2 bases at V and 3 bases at J, with 13 bases in the middle. Germline-derived CDR1 and CDR2 are PRHDT and FYEKMQ (reference sequence). CDR3 region: CASSLNSQVHTGELFF. The CDR3 DNA reads TGTGCCAGCAGCTTAAATTCACAGGTCCACACCGGGGAGCTGTTTTTT.

This clonotype showed up just a few times. V is TRBV20-1 and J is TRBJ2-5; 12 positions match TRBD2. This CDR3 is 16 amino acids long. CDR1 and CDR2 (germline): DFQATT, SNEGSKA (reference sequence). V lost 0 bases and J lost 14; bases outside the gene matches: 16. The CDR3 bases are TGCAGTGCTAGAGATCATCTAGCGGGACTAGCGGGTCCCGCTTACTTC. It translates to CSARDHLAGLAGPAYF.

There are a few counts of this clonotype. The chain carries TRBV6-2 or TRBV6-3 and TRBJ2-7, with D possibly TRBD2 on 5 matching bases. V was pared by 8 bases and J by 3 bases, with 11 bases between. This CDR3 spans 12 amino acids. Looked up from germline, CDR1 is MNHEY and CDR2 is SVGEGT. CDR3 amino acids: CASAPGNYEQYV. In DNA, the CDR3 is TGTGCCAGCGCCCCGGGGAACTACGAGCAGTACGTC.

The chain couples TRBV12-3 or TRBV12-4 to TRBJ2-4, with TRBD1 identical over 7 bases. The CDR3 loop spans 13 amino acids. V gave up 5 bases and J gave up 8 bases; unmatched junction bases: 6. CDR3 coding DNA: TGTGCCAGCAGTCTAAGACAGGGTTACATTCAGTACTTC. It yields the protein CASSLRQGYIQYF.

In its sample, this clonotype was seen a few times. The chain links TRBV7-9 to TRBJ2-3; TRBD2 matches at 7 bases. The trim removed 6 bases at V and 0 bases at J, leaving 9 bases unmatched. Germline-derived CDR1 and CDR2 are SEHNR and FQNEAQ (reference sequence). The CDR3 runs to 16 residues. The CDR3 sequence: CASRALNSGSTDTQYF. CDR3 bases: TGTGCCAGCAGGGCACTAAATAGCGGGAGCACAGATACGCAGTATTTT.

The rearrangement joins TRBV6-6 to TRBJ2-3; perhaps D is TRBD1 or TRBD2 (7 bases each). With 6 bases removed from V and 6 bases from J, the gap between germline ends came to 22 bases. The CDR3 is 16 residues long. Per germline, CDR1 MNHNY and CDR2 SVGAGI (reference sequence). The CDR3: CASRPTGEGAVDTQYF. Here the CDR3 DNA reads TGTGCCAGCAGACCAACAGGGGAGGGGGCGGTGGATACGCAGTATTTT.

The rearrangement joins TRBV28 to TRBJ2-1; TRBD1 agrees at 7 bases. The CDR3 loop spans 14 amino acids. Germline V gene data show CDR1 as MDHEN and CDR2 as SYDVKM. J was trimmed by 6 bases and V by 6 bases; bases with no gene match: 8. CDR3 sequence (DNA): TGTGCCAGCAGCCCCGAAGACAGGGTCAATGAGCAGTTCTTC. This translates into CASSPEDRVNEQFF.

V gene TRBV5-1 combines with J gene TRBJ2-1, with D unclear. The V gene lost 1 base and the J gene lost 4 bases, with 18 bases spanning the gap. The CDR3 sequence is 17 residues long. Germline V gene lookup returns CDR1 SGHRS and CDR2 YFSETQ. The CDR3, as DNA: TGCGCCAGCAGCTTGTATCCCCGGCTAAGAAGTTACAATGAGCAGTTCTTC. Its translation is CASSLYPRLRSYNEQFF.

In DNA, the CDR3 is TGTGCCAGCAGCCCCAAACGGGACAACTACAATGAGCAGTTCTTC. Its protein product is CASSPKRDNYNEQFF. This chain links TRBV7-2 with TRBJ2-1; D is possibly TRBD1 (6 bases). Germline V gene sequence: CDR1 SGHTA, CDR2 FQGNSA. The CDR3 is made up of 15 amino acids. The V and J ends lost 5 bases and 3 bases respectively, with 14 bases between them.